These 31 T cell receptor beta chains came from one sample sequenced in a study of shared clonotypes between healthy human individuals. The assay was immunoSEQ multiplex PCR, and TCRdb's table has in-frame clones only and misses some. The sample has roughly 2.5 million clones; just over 90% are singletons. The sequencing sample was made of naive CD4+ T cells sorted from blood. The subset: CD45RA+ positively selected. These receptors came from a man younger than 35 in good health.

The chain employs TRBV6-5 and TRBJ2-2; D is unclear. V gave up 6 bases and J gave up 0 bases, with 8 bases separating them. Germline CDR1 and CDR2: MNHEY and SVGAGI. The CDR3 extends over 14 amino acids. The CDR3 DNA follows: TGTGCCAGCAGGTCCCGGGCGAACACCGGGGAGCTGTTTTTT. It encodes CASRSRANTGELFF.

This rearrangement joins TRBV9 to TRBJ2-2; the D gene is possibly TRBD2 (5 bases). Germline-derived CDR1 and CDR2 are SGDLS and YYNGEE. CDR3 length equals 16 residues. The germline V and J ends were trimmed by 3 bases and 1 base, with 13 bases remaining between them. The CDR3 loop reads CASSAHSERNTGELFF. CDR3 nucleotides: TGTGCCAGCAGCGCCCATAGCGAGAGGAACACCGGGGAGCTGTTTTTT.

This chain connects TRBV6-4 to TRBJ2-2, with D possibly matching TRBD1 (5 bases). Germline CDR1 MRHNA, CDR2 SNTAGT. V shed 5 bases and J shed 1 base, with 8 bases lying between them. CDR3 size: 14 residues. The DNA for the CDR3 is TGTGCCAGCAGTCGGACAAGGAACACCGGGGAGCTGTTTTTT. This codes for CASSRTRNTGELFF.

The chain employs TRBV28 and TRBJ1-4; perhaps TRBD1 as D (6 bases). V shed 6 bases and J shed 4 bases, with 12 bases lying between them. Germline CDR1 is MDHEN and CDR2 is SYDVKM. CDR3 length: 14 amino acids. Here the CDR3 reads CASRFDRINEKLFF. CDR3 DNA sequence: TGTGCCAGCAGATTCGACAGGATTAATGAAAAACTGTTTTTT.

This chain links TRBV6-6 with TRBJ1-1, with a possible D match to TRBD1 (6 bases). Looked up from germline, CDR1 is MNHNY and CDR2 is SVGAGI (reference sequence). V dropped 5 bases and J dropped 6 bases, with 13 bases sitting between them. The CDR3 contains 13 residues. The CDR3 protein is CASSPGGGSEAFF. For the CDR3, the DNA is TGTGCCAGCAGTCCTGGGGGGGGCTCTGAAGCTTTCTTT.

The V and J genes are TRBV4-1 and TRBJ1-2, with 8 bases lining up with TRBD1. The V segment lost 8 bases and the J segment 4 bases; nucleotides outside the gene matches: 6. CDR3 length equals 13 residues. Germline V gene sequence: CDR1 MGHRA, CDR2 YSYEKL. In DNA, the CDR3 is TGCGCCAGCGGAGACAGGGGCGGCTATGGCTACACCTTC. Protein: CASGDRGGYGYTF.

This chain connects TRBV7-9 to TRBJ2-4; D could derive from TRBD1 or TRBD2 (7 bases each). The germline V and J ends were trimmed by 1 base and 7 bases, with 20 bases remaining between them. CDR3 length: 17 residues. Germline V gene sequence: CDR1 SEHNR, CDR2 FQNEAQ (reference sequence). The CDR3, as DNA: TGTGCCAGCAGCTTAGGATTGAGGCGGCAGGGGGGGAACATTCAGTACTTC. Translated: CASSLGLRRQGGNIQYF.

The chain uses TRBV12-5 and TRBJ2-3; the match to TRBD1 covers 8 bases. CDR1 is LGHNT and CDR2 is FRNRAP in the germline V gene. CDR3 length: 15 residues. The V and J ends lost 5 bases and 1 base, in that order; junction bases with no gene match: 5. The CDR3 sequence: CASGTLQGGTDTQYF. CDR3 nucleotides: TGTGCTAGTGGTACCCTACAGGGGGGCACAGATACGCAGTATTTT. Drawing the rest from reference TRBV12-5 and TRBJ2-3, the complete variable domain is DARVTQTPRHKVTEMGQEVTMRCQPILGHNTVFWYRQTMMQGLELLAYFRNRAPLDDSGMPKDRFSAEMPDATLATLKIQPSEPRDSAVYFCASGTLQGGTDTQYFGPGTRLTVL.

The chain recombines TRBV18 with TRBJ1-2, with 8 bases identical to TRBD1. This CDR3 is 14 amino acids long. Germline V gives CDR1 KGHSH, CDR2 LQKENI. V trimming: 3 bases; J trimming: 6 bases; junction bases outside the gene matches: 6. The DNA for the CDR3 is TGTGCCAGCTCACCGCCGGGACAGGTGGATGGCTACACCTTC. It translates to CASSPPGQVDGYTF.

The J gene is TRBJ2-5, the V gene TRBV10-3, with 10 bases that match TRBD2. Trimming removed 1 base from V and 0 bases from J; junction bases left unmatched: 2. The CDR3 is made up of 16 amino acids. Germline CDR1 is ENHRY and CDR2 is SYGVKD. The CDR3 loop reads CAISEFSGGYQETQYF. Here the CDR3 DNA reads TGTGCCATCAGTGAGTTTAGCGGGGGGTACCAAGAGACCCAGTACTTC.

The chain carries TRBV5-8 and TRBJ2-3; tentative D call: TRBD2 (6 bases). Trimming removed 3 bases at V and 6 bases at J, with 20 bases between. The CDR3 loop spans 16 amino acids. Per the germline V gene, CDR1 is SGHTS and CDR2 is YDEGEE. The CDR3 DNA is TGTGCCAGCAGCTCGAGGAGGGTCCGGGGGTTGGATACGCAGTATTTT. Its translation: CASSSRRVRGLDTQYF.

This clone was recorded only once. The chain uses TRBV18 and TRBJ2-1, with 8 bases lining up with TRBD2. This CDR3 has 15 residues. Germline V CDR1 and CDR2: KGHSH, LQKENI. V was pared by 4 bases and J by 8 bases, with 10 bases of the junction left unmatched. The CDR3 reads CASSLIETSEYEQFF. CDR3 coding DNA: TGTGCCAGCTCACTGATAGAGACTAGCGAATATGAGCAGTTCTTC.

The chain couples TRBV6-1 to TRBJ2-2; TRBD1 matches 7 bases. The CDR3 loop spans 16 amino acids. The junction had 6 bases not matched to a gene; V was cut back by 1 base and J by 4 bases. Per germline, CDR1 MNHNS and CDR2 SASEGT. In DNA, the CDR3 is TGTGCCAGCAGTGAAGGGACAGGAGTAAGCACCGGGGAGCTGTTTTTT. It yields the protein CASSEGTGVSTGELFF.

The CDR3 DNA reads as TGTGCCAGCAGTGGGGACGGGGGCACAGATACGCAGTATTTT. Translating gives CASSGDGGTDTQYF. The rearrangement uses TRBV2 and TRBJ2-3, with D possibly being TRBD1 or TRBD2 (5 bases each). With 4 bases removed from V and 1 base from J, the gap between germline ends came to 9 bases. This CDR3 spans 14 amino acids. From germline, CDR1 is SNHLY and CDR2 FYNNEI.

The V and J genes are TRBV5-1 and TRBJ2-5; TRBD1 might be the D (6 bases). Germline-derived CDR1 and CDR2 are SGHRS and YFSETQ. The germline V and J ends were trimmed by 4 bases and 4 bases, with 14 bases remaining between them. The CDR3 has 14 residues. Here the CDR3 DNA reads TGCGCCAGCAGCCAACCAGGGGCAGGAGAGACCCAGTACTTC. Translated, it gives CASSQPGAGETQYF. The full variable domain, rest sourced from reference TRBV5-1 and TRBJ2-5, is KAGVTQTPRYLIKTRGQQVTLSCSPISGHRSVSWYQQTPGQGLQFLFEYFSETQRNKGNFPGRFSGRQFSNSRSEMNVSTLELGDSALYLCASSQPGAGETQYFGPGTRLLVL.

The chain carries TRBV6-6 and TRBJ2-7; weak D call: TRBD2 (5 bases). Germline V gene sequence: CDR1 MNHNY, CDR2 SVGAGI (reference sequence). V lost 7 bases, J lost 0 bases, and 10 bases lay in between. The CDR3 is made up of 13 amino acids. CDR3 DNA: TGTGCCAGCAAGAGGGAGTCCTCCTACGAGCAGTACTTC. Its translation is CASKRESSYEQYF.

This clone was observed a few times. The V and J genes are TRBV2 and TRBJ2-7; D remains unclear. Per the germline V gene, CDR1 is SNHLY and CDR2 is FYNNEI. V lost 3 bases and J lost 2, with 5 bases in between. The CDR3 covers 12 residues. The CDR3 is CASSEDAYEQYF. For the CDR3, the DNA is TGTGCCAGCAGTGAGGATGCCTACGAGCAGTACTTC.

V usage is TRBV10-3 and J usage is TRBJ1-1; D is ambiguous. The length of the CDR3 is 14 residues. V gave up 2 bases and J gave up 1 base, with 8 bases separating them. Germline assignment: CDR1 ENHRY and CDR2 SYGVKD. Written as DNA, the CDR3 is TGTGCCATCAGTGAGGGGAACCCGAACACTGAAGCTTTCTTT. This translates into CAISEGNPNTEAFF.

This rearrangement joins TRBV2 to TRBJ1-4; 8 bases are a match to TRBD1. V gave up 6 bases and J gave up 7 bases; unmatched junction bases: 7. CDR1 SNHLY and CDR2 FYNNEI come from the germline V gene. The length of the CDR3 is 14 residues. This CDR3 is CASSRTGRGEKLFF. The CDR3 DNA reads TGTGCCAGCAGCCGGACAGGGAGGGGTGAAAAACTGTTTTTT.

The CDR3 is CASSTRTGRIFGANVLTF. DNA of the CDR3: TGTGCCAGCAGCACGAGGACAGGTCGAATATTCGGGGCCAACGTCCTGACTTTC. The V call is TRBV5-6, the J call TRBJ2-6, with 7 nucleotides matching TRBD1. With V trimmed by 4 bases and J by 4 bases, 14 bases remained unmatched. Germline V gene data show CDR1 as SGHDT and CDR2 as YYEEEE. The CDR3 is 18 residues long. The full variable domain, its missing parts supplied by reference TRBV5-6 and TRBJ2-6, is DAGVTQSPTHLIKTRGQQVTLRCSPKSGHDTVSWYQQALGQGPQFIFQYYEEEERQRGNFPDRFSGHQFPNYSSELNVNALLLGDSALYLCASSTRTGRIFGANVLTFGAGSRLTVL.

The V and J genes are TRBV10-3 and TRBJ1-6, with unresolved D. The CDR3 length is 14 residues. Germline-derived CDR1 and CDR2 are ENHRY and SYGVKD. Trimming pared 7 bases from V and 5 bases from J, leaving 12 bases between. The CDR3 loop is CAITPSRDNSPLHF. CDR3 coding DNA: TGTGCCATCACCCCCAGCAGAGATAATTCACCCCTCCACTTT.

The genes are TRBV14 and TRBJ2-6; D uncertain. V was clipped by 0 bases and J by 0 bases, with 21 bases between them. This CDR3 contains 21 residues. Germline V gene sequence: CDR1 SGHDN, CDR2 FVKESK. The CDR3 spells CASSQDLHPFRKISGANVLTF. CDR3 nucleotides: TGTGCCAGCAGCCAAGATCTTCATCCTTTTCGTAAGATCTCTGGGGCCAACGTCCTGACTTTC.

This clone showed up just once. The chain couples TRBV10-3 to TRBJ2-7; D ambiguous. V shed 3 bases and J shed 5 bases, with 11 bases lying between them. The CDR3 runs 13 residues. Germline CDR1 reads ENHRY; CDR2 reads SYGVKD. The CDR3 DNA follows: TGTGCCATCAGTGACCAGGATCGGCACGAGCAGTACTTC. Amino acid sequence: CAISDQDRHEQYF.

The rearrangement joins TRBV18 to TRBJ2-7; perhaps TRBD1 as D (6 bases). This CDR3 is 14 amino acids long. V shed 3 bases and J shed 4 bases, with 13 bases lying between them. In germline, CDR1 is KGHSH, CDR2 LQKENI. CDR3 sequence reads: CASSPLPRGYEQYF. CDR3 nucleotides: TGTGCCAGCTCACCCCTCCCGAGGGGGTACGAGCAGTACTTC.

The J gene is TRBJ2-3, the V gene TRBV6-1; D may match TRBD1 or TRBD2 (6 bases each). This CDR3 spans 18 amino acids. Germline CDR1 MNHNS, CDR2 SASEGT. Trimming shortened V by 4 bases and J by 8 bases, and 28 bases separated the two germline ends. CDR3 sequence reads: CASSVGAPGADTQSTQYF. CDR3 sequence (DNA): TGTGCCAGCAGTGTGGGGGCCCCGGGAGCGGATACACAGAGTACGCAGTATTTT.

The chain has TRBV25-1 and TRBJ2-7, with no clear D. Germline lookup yields CDR1 MGHDK and CDR2 SYGVNS. Trimming stripped 6 bases from V and 3 bases from J, with 12 bases between. The CDR3 totals 13 residues. The CDR3 nucleotides read TGTGCCAGCAGCGCCGCCGGAGACTACGAGCAGTACTTC. It is translated as CASSAAGDYEQYF.

The rearrangement joins TRBV10-3 to TRBJ2-7; no definite D call. This CDR3 is 12 amino acids long. The V end was cut by 8 bases, the J end by 5 bases, with 13 bases between. Germline-derived CDR1 and CDR2 are ENHRY and SYGVKD. This CDR3 reads CAIAVPPDEQYF. CDR3 nucleotide sequence: TGTGCCATCGCAGTCCCCCCAGACGAGCAGTACTTC.

This clone showed up just a few times. The chain recombines TRBV19 with TRBJ1-1; D is unclear. This CDR3 has 16 residues. Germline CDR1 is LNHDA and CDR2 is SQIVND (reference sequence). V was shortened by 4 bases and J by 0 bases, with 15 bases between the two germline ends. The CDR3 protein is CASSKVSTQMNTEAFF. CDR3 nucleotide sequence: TGTGCCAGTAGTAAGGTCAGCACCCAGATGAACACTGAAGCTTTCTTT.

The rearrangement uses TRBV2 and TRBJ1-5, with D tentatively TRBD1 (5 bases). V lost 1 base and J lost 5, with 9 bases in between. The CDR3 contains 14 residues. Germline V gene data show CDR1 as SNHLY and CDR2 as FYNNEI. The CDR3: CASSEDRTDQPQHF. For the CDR3, the DNA is TGTGCCAGCAGTGAAGACAGGACGGATCAGCCCCAGCATTTT.

This clone was counted a single time. J is TRBJ2-5 and V is TRBV5-1; tentatively, D is TRBD1 (6 bases). The V and J ends lost 1 base and 3 bases respectively, with 19 bases between them. This CDR3 has 17 residues. In germline, CDR1 is SGHRS, CDR2 YFSETQ. The CDR3 reads CASSLRTEGWTKETQYF. The CDR3 DNA follows: TGCGCCAGCAGCTTGAGGACAGAGGGTTGGACGAAAGAGACCCAGTACTTC.

This chain links TRBV27 with TRBJ2-3, with D possibly matching TRBD2 (5 bases). The germline gives CDR1 MNHEY, CDR2 SMNVEV (reference sequence). Trimming removed 8 bases at V and 4 bases at J, with 13 bases between. The CDR3 loop spans 13 amino acids. The CDR3: CASGLARADTQYF. The CDR3 nucleotides are TGTGCCAGCGGGTTAGCGAGGGCAGATACGCAGTATTTT.